These 24 T cell receptor beta chains were all obtained from the same sample, sequenced in a study of Ad26.COV2.S vaccination and SARS-CoV-2 variants. Measured with immunoSEQ multiplex PCR; TCRdb has only the in-frame clones, and not every one. The sample includes 400,000 to 500,000 clones, approximately 90% of them seen just once. Treatment in this sample: about 20 received Ad26.COV2.S at low or high dose, single or two shots; five or six received placebo; per-sample allocation not given. The samples were gathered on day 63 after the first injection of vaccine or placebo. Sequenced material: peripheral blood, taken in a trial of Ad26.COV2.S vaccine versus placebo. Source of these receptors: a person between 18 and 65 years old who received the Ad26.COV2.S COVID-19 vaccine or a placebo.

The chain joins TRBV28 to TRBJ1-3; D is unclear. This CDR3 has 14 residues. Trimming pared 5 bases from V and 1 base from J, leaving 9 bases between. Germline V gives CDR1 MDHEN, CDR2 SYDVKM. CDR3: CASSPPGSGNTIYF. CDR3 nucleotides: TGTGCCAGCAGTCCCCCCGGGTCTGGAAACACCATATATTTT.

The chain joins TRBV4-1 to TRBJ1-1; D unclear. V dropped 0 bases and J dropped 12 bases, with 8 bases sitting between them. CDR3 size: 11 residues. Germline V gene sequence: CDR1 MGHRA, CDR2 YSYEKL. For the CDR3, the DNA is TGCGCCAGCAGCCAAGATAGGTTCACTTTCTTT. Protein: CASSQDRFTFF.

The J gene is TRBJ1-4, the V gene TRBV27, with D possibly matching TRBD1 (5 bases). The CDR3 is 16 residues long. V was pared by 1 base and J by 3 bases, with 12 bases between. CDR1 and CDR2 (germline): MNHEY, SMNVEV (reference sequence). CDR3 sequence (DNA): TGTGCCAGCAGTTTATTCGGGGCGGTGGCTAATGAAAAACTGTTTTTT. It is translated as CASSLFGAVANEKLFF.

The chain carries TRBV15 and TRBJ2-1; 7 bases match TRBD2. CDR3 length equals 13 residues. V was clipped by 9 bases and J by 5 bases; unmatched bases: 7. The V gene's germline CDR1 is LNHNV and CDR2 YYDKDF (reference sequence). In DNA, the CDR3 is TGTGCCACGGGAGGGGCAAGTCACAATGAGCAGTTCTTC. Translating gives CATGGASHNEQFF.

The chain carries TRBV27 and TRBJ2-1; perhaps TRBD2 as D (6 bases). There are 13 residues in the CDR3. The germline V gene has CDR1 MNHEY and CDR2 SMNVEV (reference sequence). V dropped 8 bases and J dropped 7 bases, with 15 bases sitting between them. The CDR3 nucleotides read TGTGCCAGCCGAATGGGAGGCACGAATGAGCAGTTCTTC. This encodes CASRMGGTNEQFF.

The chain uses TRBV19 and TRBJ1-5; D not certain. The V end was cut by 4 bases, the J end by 6 bases, with 10 bases between. The CDR3 contains 13 residues. Germline CDR1 reads LNHDA; CDR2 reads SQIVND (reference sequence). The DNA for the CDR3 is TGTGCCAGTAGTAGGGAGGGTCCTCAGCCCCAGCATTTT. Protein sequence: CASSREGPQPQHF.

As concerns this clone: Other DNA sequences from this sample encode an identical CDR3 as well. V and J are TRBV14 and TRBJ1-4; D ambiguous. Trimming took 1 base from V and 8 from J, leaving 8 bases between them. The CDR3 length is 13 residues. CDR1 is SGHDN and CDR2 is FVKESK in the germline V gene. This CDR3 reads CASSQVLGEKLFF. DNA of the CDR3: TGTGCCAGCAGCCAAGTCTTGGGGGAAAAACTGTTTTTT.

The chain joins TRBV11-2 to TRBJ2-2, with 8 bases aligning to TRBD2. Germline loops: CDR1 SGHAT, CDR2 FQNNGV. The CDR3 loop spans 16 amino acids. V gave up 3 bases and J gave up 6 bases; unmatched junction bases: 9. As DNA, the CDR3 is TGTGCCAGCAGCTTCGTCGGGACTAGACGTGCCGGGGAGCTGTTTTTT. Its translation is CASSFVGTRRAGELFF. Full variable domain (missing parts from reference TRBV11-2 and TRBJ2-2): EAGVAQSPRYKIIEKRQSVAFWCNPISGHATLYWYQQILGQGPKLLIQFQNNGVVDDSQLPKDRFSAERLKGVDSTLKIQPAKLEDSAVYLCASSFVGTRRAGELFFGEGSRLTVL.

This chain connects TRBV5-1 to TRBJ2-3; TRBD2 aligns across 11 bases. This CDR3 region has 17 residues. Germline V gene sequence: CDR1 SGHRS, CDR2 YFSETQ. V shed 4 bases and J 2 bases; nucleotides not matched to a gene: 9. CDR3 in DNA: TGCGCCAGCAGCCCCCCCTTGACTAGCGGGGCCACAGATACGCAGTATTTT. This codes for CASSPPLTSGATDTQYF.

The V and J genes are TRBV14 and TRBJ2-3; TRBD1 is a possible D gene (6 bases). CDR3 length: 20 residues. V was cut by 4 bases and J by 0 bases, with 26 bases left in between. CDR1 and CDR2 (germline): SGHDN, FVKESK. CDR3 loop: CASSLPRTRQVWTSTDTQYF. Here the CDR3 DNA reads TGTGCCAGCAGCCTCCCCCGAACACGACAGGTATGGACTAGCACAGATACGCAGTATTTT.

The CDR3 region has the DNA TGTGCCACCAGTGGGGGCTATGGCTACACCTTC. As protein: CATSGGYGYTF. The chain has TRBV24-1 and TRBJ1-2; no firm D call. CDR1 and CDR2 from the germline V gene are KGHDR and SFDVKD. This CDR3 has 11 amino acids. V was trimmed by 5 bases and J by 4 bases, leaving 4 bases between them.

A note on this clone: The same CDR3 arises from other DNA sequences in this sample as well. CDR3 in DNA: TGCGCCAGCAGCCAAGACGTCGGCACCGGGGAGCTGTTTTTT. It translates to CASSQDVGTGELFF. The chain couples TRBV4-3 to TRBJ2-2; D not resolved. CDR3 length: 14 residues. CDR1 LGHNA and CDR2 YSLEER come from the germline V gene. Trimming removed 0 bases at V and 4 bases at J, with 6 bases between.

The chain employs TRBV14 and TRBJ2-7; D possibly corresponds to TRBD1 (6 bases). The germline CDR1 and CDR2 sequences are SGHDN and FVKESK. CDR3 length: 12 residues. V was shortened by 5 bases and J by 5 bases, with 10 bases between the two germline ends. The CDR3 here is CASSYRVDEQYF. The CDR3 DNA reads TGTGCCAGCAGCTACAGGGTCGACGAGCAGTACTTC.

This sequence joins TRBV7-9 and TRBJ1-3; no clear D gene. V lost 3 bases, J lost 0 bases, and 9 bases lay in between. CDR3 length equals 15 residues. The V gene's germline CDR1 is SEHNR and CDR2 FQNEAQ (reference sequence). CDR3 DNA: TGTGCCAGCAGCTTCGGAGGAGACTCTGGAAACACCATATATTTT. This sequence encodes CASSFGGDSGNTIYF. Using reference TRBV7-9 and TRBJ1-3 for the parts outside the CDR3, the full variable domain is DTGVSQNPRHKITKRGQNVTFRCDPISEHNRLYWYRQTLGQGPEFLTYFQNEAQLEKSRLLSDRFSAERPKGSFSTLEIQRTEQGDSAMYLCASSFGGDSGNTIYFGEGSWLTVV.

The rearrangement links TRBV4-1 to TRBJ2-5; no clear D gene. The germline gives CDR1 MGHRA, CDR2 YSYEKL. The CDR3 totals 14 residues. Trimming shortened V by 2 bases and J by 4 bases, and 11 bases separated the two germline ends. CDR3 region: CASSQPPFGETQYF. The CDR3 DNA reads as TGCGCCAGCAGCCAACCCCCTTTTGGAGAGACCCAGTACTTC.

This chain uses TRBV5-1 with TRBJ2-7, with 9 bases lining up with TRBD1. CDR3 length equals 18 residues. The V gene end was trimmed by 0 bases and the J gene end by 3 bases; junction bases not matched to a gene: 13. Germline assignment: CDR1 SGHRS and CDR2 YFSETQ. This chain's CDR3 is CASSLVFRATGGVYEQYF. For the CDR3, the DNA is TGCGCCAGCAGCTTGGTCTTTCGGGCAACAGGGGGCGTCTACGAGCAGTACTTC.

The V and J genes are TRBV6-5 and TRBJ2-2; TRBD2 might be the D (5 bases). This CDR3 comprises 16 residues. Per germline, CDR1 MNHEY and CDR2 SVGAGI. Trimming took off 1 base at V and 1 base at J, with 10 bases between the two ends. This CDR3 is CASSYYPGMNTGELFF. Written as DNA, the CDR3 is TGTGCCAGCAGTTACTATCCGGGGATGAACACCGGGGAGCTGTTTTTT.

V usage is TRBV14 and J usage is TRBJ1-2; 8 bases map to TRBD1. Germline CDR1 reads SGHDN; CDR2 reads FVKESK. V shed 4 bases, J shed 4 bases, and the junction held 5 bases outside the gene matches. There are 14 residues in the CDR3. The CDR3: CASSPTGVGYGYTF. CDR3 nucleotides: TGTGCCAGCAGCCCGACAGGGGTTGGCTATGGCTACACCTTC.

This clone has only one observation. This sequence joins TRBV7-2 and TRBJ2-3; D is unclear. This CDR3 region has 13 residues. The V and J ends lost 5 bases and 6 bases respectively, with 12 bases between them. CDR1 SGHTA and CDR2 FQGNSA come from the germline V gene. The CDR3 DNA sequence: TGTGCCAGCAGCATCCTCTTACAGGATACGCAGTATTTT. Its translation: CASSILLQDTQYF.

CDR3 sequence reads: CASSSGTDTEAFF. DNA for the CDR3: TGTGCCAGCAGCTCTGGGACAGACACTGAAGCTTTCTTT. The chain has TRBV5-6 and TRBJ1-1; 7 bases are a match to TRBD1. V shed 3 bases, J shed 3 bases, and the junction held 2 bases outside the gene matches. CDR1 and CDR2 (germline): SGHDT, YYEEEE. The CDR3 runs to 13 residues.

The chain links TRBV9 to TRBJ2-2, with unresolved D. Germline V lookup: CDR1 SGDLS, CDR2 YYNGEE. CDR3 size: 12 residues. The germline V and J ends were trimmed by 3 bases and 7 bases, with 7 bases remaining between them. CDR3 nucleotides: TGTGCCAGCAGCGGGGGTGTCGGGGAGCTGTTTTTT. This codes for CASSGGVGELFF. The full variable domain, its missing parts supplied by reference TRBV9 and TRBJ2-2, is DSGVTQTPKHLITATGQRVTLRCSPRSGDLSVYWYQQSLDQGLQFLIQYYNGEERAKGNILERFSAQQFPDLHSELNLSSLELGDSALYFCASSGGVGELFFGEGSRLTVL.

The chain joins TRBV6-5 to TRBJ1-1, with D possibly TRBD1 on 6 matching bases. Germline CDR1 MNHEY, CDR2 SVGAGI. This CDR3 comprises 13 residues. V lost 5 bases and J 7 bases, leaving 14 bases between the germline ends. CDR3 coding DNA: TGTGCCAGCAGTCCTACAGGGACCGATGAAGCTTTCTTT. Translated: CASSPTGTDEAFF.

The CDR3 DNA is TGTGCCAGCAGCCTCGACGGTTACGAGCAGTACTTC. Translating gives CASSLDGYEQYF. The chain is built from TRBV6-2 or TRBV6-3 and TRBJ2-7; D is unresolved. Trimming took 6 bases from V and 4 from J, leaving 10 bases between them. The CDR3 length is 12 residues. In germline, CDR1 is MNHEY, CDR2 SVGEGT.

The genes are TRBV2 and TRBJ2-2; 10 bases line up with TRBD2. The germline CDR1 and CDR2 sequences are SNHLY and FYNNEI. With 5 bases clipped from V and 7 bases from J, the junction kept 10 bases outside the gene matches. The CDR3 has 16 residues. The CDR3 protein is CASSLTGTSEIGELFF. The CDR3 bases are TGTGCCAGCAGTCTGACCGGGACTAGCGAGATCGGGGAGCTGTTTTTT. Looking up the rest from reference TRBV2 and TRBJ2-2 gives the full variable domain: EPEVTQTPSHQVTQMGQEVILRCVPISNHLYFYWYRQILGQKVEFLVSFYNNEISEKSEIFDDQFSVERPDGSNFTLKIRSTKLEDSAMYFCASSLTGTSEIGELFFGEGSRLTVL.